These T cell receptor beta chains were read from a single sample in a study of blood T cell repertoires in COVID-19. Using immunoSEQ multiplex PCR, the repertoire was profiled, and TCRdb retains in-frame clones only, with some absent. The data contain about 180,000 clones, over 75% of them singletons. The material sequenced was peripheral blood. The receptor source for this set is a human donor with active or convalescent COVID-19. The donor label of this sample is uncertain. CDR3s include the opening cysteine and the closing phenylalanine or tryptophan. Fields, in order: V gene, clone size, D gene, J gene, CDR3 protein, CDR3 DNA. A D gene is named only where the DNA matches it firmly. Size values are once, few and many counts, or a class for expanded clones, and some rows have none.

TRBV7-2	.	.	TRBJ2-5	CASSSGRGSPTQYF	TGTGCCAGCAGCTCAGGAAGAGGGTCCCCGACCCAGTACTTC
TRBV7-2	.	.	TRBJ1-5	CASSRGIYQPQHF	TGTGCCAGCAGCCGCGGCATTTATCAGCCCCAGCATTTT
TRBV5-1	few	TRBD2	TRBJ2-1	CASSLVGGRDEQFF	TGCGCCAGCAGCTTGGTCGGAGGGAGGGATGAGCAGTTCTTC
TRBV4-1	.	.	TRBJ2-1	CASSQDLSQGGNEQFF	TGCGCCAGCAGCCAAGATTTGAGTCAGGGGGGCAATGAGCAGTTCTTC
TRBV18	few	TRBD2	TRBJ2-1	CASSPPSETSAEQFF	TGTGCCAGCTCACCACCGTCGGAGACTAGCGCCGAGCAGTTCTTC
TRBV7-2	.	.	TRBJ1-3	CASSLSRGNTIYF	TGTGCCAGCAGCCTCTCTAGGGGAAACACCATATATTTT
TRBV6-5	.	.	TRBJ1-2	CASRKGEYYGYTF	TGTGCCAGCAGGAAGGGGGAATACTATGGCTACACCTTC
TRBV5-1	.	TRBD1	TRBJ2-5	CASSLLSGTGQGQETQYF	TGCGCCAGCAGCTTGTTGTCGGGGACAGGGCAGGGCCAAGAGACCCAGTACTTC
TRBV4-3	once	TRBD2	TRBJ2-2	CASSPETSGGNTGELFF	TGCGCCAGCAGCCCGGAGACTAGCGGGGGTAACACCGGGGAGCTGTTTTTT
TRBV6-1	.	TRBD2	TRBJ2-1	CASSERGGFKRGGYNEQFF	TGTGCCAGCAGTGAACGGGGAGGGTTCAAGCGGGGGGGTTACAATGAGCAGTTCTTC
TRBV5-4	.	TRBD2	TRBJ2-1	CASSLGGGEPRNEQFF	TGTGCCAGCAGCTTGGGCGGGGGGGAGCCTCGGAATGAGCAGTTCTTC
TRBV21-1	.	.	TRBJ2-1	CASSKELGGRTSGRAGNEQFF	TGTGCCAGCAGCAAAGAGTTAGGAGGGCGGACTAGCGGGAGGGCAGGAAATGAGCAGTTCTTC
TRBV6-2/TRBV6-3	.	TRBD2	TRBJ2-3	CASSYGGLAGVDTQYF	TGTGCCAGCAGTTACGGCGGACTAGCGGGGGTAGATACGCAGTATTTT
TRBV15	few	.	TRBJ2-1	CATSRRGQGGGNEQFF	TGTGCCACCAGCAGGCGGGGGCAGGGAGGCGGGAATGAGCAGTTCTTC
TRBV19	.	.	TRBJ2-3	CASSPLGVNADTQYF	TGTGCCAGTAGTCCCCTAGGTGTGAATGCAGATACGCAGTATTTT
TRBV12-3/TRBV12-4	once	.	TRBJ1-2	CASTRRGIGGYTF	TGTGCCAGCACCCGGCGGGGGATAGGGGGCTACACCTTC
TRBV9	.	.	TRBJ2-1	CASSVEAGVTNEQFF	TGTGCCAGCAGCGTAGAGGCAGGGGTTACGAATGAGCAGTTCTTC
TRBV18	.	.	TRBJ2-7	CASSLRQGPGEQYF	TGTGCCAGCTCACTGCGGCAGGGTCCGGGCGAGCAGTACTTC
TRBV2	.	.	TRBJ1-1	CASSAWGLNTEAFF	TGTGCCAGCAGTGCTTGGGGGCTGAACACTGAAGCTTTCTTT
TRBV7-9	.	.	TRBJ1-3	CASRNTGFSGNTIYF	TGTGCCAGCAGAAACACAGGGTTCTCTGGAAACACCATATATTTT
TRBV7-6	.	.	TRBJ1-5	CASSIGGNSNQPQHF	TGTGCCAGCAGCATTGGGGGCAACAGCAATCAGCCCCAGCATTTT
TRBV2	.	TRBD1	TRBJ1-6	CARGTGGYNNSPLHF	TGTGCCAGGGGTACAGGGGGCTATAATAATTCACCCCTCCACTTT
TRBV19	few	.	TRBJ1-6	CASSNTGQINSPLHF	TGTGCCAGTAGCAACACAGGACAGATAAATTCACCCCTCCACTTT
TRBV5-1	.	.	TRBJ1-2	CASSLGRGVQGYGYTF	TGCGCCAGCAGCTTGGGTCGAGGGGTACAGGGCTATGGCTACACCTTC
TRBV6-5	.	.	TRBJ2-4	CASSSSTGTAQYF	TGTGCCAGCAGTTCTTCCACAGGAACGGCGCAATACTTC
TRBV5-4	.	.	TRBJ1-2	CASTSPDTGSHGYTF	TGTGCCAGCACCTCACCCGACACAGGGTCCCATGGCTACACCTTC
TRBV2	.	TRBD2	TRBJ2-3	CASSEADGVTSGTFPTDTQYF	TGTGCCAGCAGTGAAGCGGACGGGGTAACTAGCGGGACCTTCCCCACAGATACGCAGTATTTT
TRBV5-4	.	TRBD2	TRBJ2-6	CASSPPRLAGGPTGANVLTF	TGTGCCAGCAGCCCGCCGCGACTAGCGGGGGGGCCGACTGGGGCCAACGTCCTGACTTTC
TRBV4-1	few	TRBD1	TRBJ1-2	CASSQPALRTGNYGYTF	TGCGCCAGCAGCCAGCCGGCCTTACGGACAGGGAACTATGGCTACACCTTC
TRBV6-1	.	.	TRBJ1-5	CASSEGRYSNQPQHF	TGTGCCAGCAGTGAAGGGCGGTATAGCAATCAGCCCCAGCATTTT
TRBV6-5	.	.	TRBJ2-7	CATQKETARPNEQYF	TGTGCCACCCAGAAAGAGACAGCCCGCCCGAACGAGCAGTACTTC
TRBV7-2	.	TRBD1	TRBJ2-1	CASSSVGTGVDNEQFF	TGTGCCAGCAGCTCCGTCGGGACAGGGGTTGACAATGAGCAGTTCTTC
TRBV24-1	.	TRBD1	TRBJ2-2	CATSGQGDTGELFF	TGTGCCACCAGTGGCCAGGGGGACACCGGGGAGCTGTTTTTT
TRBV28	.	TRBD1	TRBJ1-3	CASSSPGTAYNTIYF	TGTGCCAGCAGTTCCCCCGGGACAGCATACAACACCATATATTTT
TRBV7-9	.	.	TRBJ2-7	CASSFGGPYEQYF	TGTGCCAGCAGCTTCGGGGGACCCTACGAGCAGTACTTC
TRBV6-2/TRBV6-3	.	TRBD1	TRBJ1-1	CASSSGTGATFF	TGTGCCAGCAGTTCCGGGACAGGGGCCACTTTCTTT
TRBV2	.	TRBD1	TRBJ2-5	CASGGRQGQETQYF	TGTGCCAGCGGTGGGAGACAGGGTCAAGAGACCCAGTACTTC
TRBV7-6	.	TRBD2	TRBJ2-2	CASRFFLKAGSHTGELFF	TGTGCCAGCAGATTTTTCCTCAAAGCGGGATCCCACACCGGGGAGCTGTTTTTT
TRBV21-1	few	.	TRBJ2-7	CASSSGAVSSYEQYF	TGTGCCAGCAGCTCCGGCGCGGTGAGCTCCTACGAGCAGTACTTC
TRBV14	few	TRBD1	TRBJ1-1	CASSQDHRGANTEAFF	TGTGCCAGCAGCCAAGACCACAGGGGGGCGAACACTGAAGCTTTCTTT
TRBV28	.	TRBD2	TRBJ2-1	CASRPLREGIGNEQFF	TGTGCCAGCAGGCCCCTCAGGGAGGGAATCGGAAATGAGCAGTTCTTC
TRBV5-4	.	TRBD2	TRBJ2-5	CASRSRGGTQETQYF	TGTGCCAGCAGGTCCCGGGGGGGGACCCAAGAGACCCAGTACTTC
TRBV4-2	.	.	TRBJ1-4	CASSQEAGEGKLFF	TGTGCCAGCAGCCAAGAGGCAGGGGAAGGAAAACTGTTTTTT
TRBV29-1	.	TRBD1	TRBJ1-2	CSVKDRFIGYTF	TGCAGCGTGAAGGACAGGTTTATTGGCTACACCTTC
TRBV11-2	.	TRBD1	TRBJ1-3	CASSLRQGSGNTIYF	TGTGCCAGCAGCTTAAGACAGGGCTCTGGAAACACCATATATTTT